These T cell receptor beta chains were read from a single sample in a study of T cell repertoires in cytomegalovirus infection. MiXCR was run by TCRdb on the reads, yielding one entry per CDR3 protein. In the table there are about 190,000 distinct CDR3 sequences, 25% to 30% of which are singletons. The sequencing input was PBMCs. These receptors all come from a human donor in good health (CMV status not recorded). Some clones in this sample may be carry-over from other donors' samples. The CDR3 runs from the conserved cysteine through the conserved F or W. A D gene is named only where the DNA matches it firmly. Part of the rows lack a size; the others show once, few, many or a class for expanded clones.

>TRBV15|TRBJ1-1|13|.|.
CATGSGGNPEAFF
TGTGCAACTGGCAGTGGGGGAAATCCTGAAGCTTTCTTT
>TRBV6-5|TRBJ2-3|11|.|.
CASRYLDTQYF
TGTGCCAGCAGATATCTAGATACGCAGTATTTT
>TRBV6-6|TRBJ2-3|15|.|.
CASRSLGASTDTQYF
TGTGCCAGCAGGTCCCTGGGGGCCAGCACAGATACGCAGTATTTT
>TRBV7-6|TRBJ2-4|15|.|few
CASSFQSAGQNIQYF
TGTGCCAGCAGCTTTCAGTCGGCAGGCCAAAACATTCAGTACTTC
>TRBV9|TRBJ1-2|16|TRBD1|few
CASRDLGDSLGDGYTF
TGTGCCAGCAGAGACCTCGGGGACAGCCTGGGGGATGGCTACACCTTC
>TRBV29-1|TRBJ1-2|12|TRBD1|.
CSVDTGAVGYTF
TGCAGCGTTGATACAGGGGCGGTTGGCTACACCTTC
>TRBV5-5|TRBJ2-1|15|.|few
CASSIGHSSYNEQFF
TGTGCCAGCAGCATCGGACATTCCTCCTACAATGAGCAGTTCTTC
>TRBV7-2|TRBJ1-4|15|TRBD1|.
CASSFGQGTNEKLFF
TGTGCCAGCAGCTTCGGACAGGGAACTAATGAAAAACTGTTTTTT
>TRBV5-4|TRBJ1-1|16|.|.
CASSLGQRAPNTEAFF
TGTGCCAGCAGCTTGGGACAGAGGGCCCCGAACACTGAAGCTTTCTTT
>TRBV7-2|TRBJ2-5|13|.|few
CASSLARQETQYF
TGTGCCAGCAGCTTAGCCCGCCAAGAGACCCAGTACTTC